This is a list of T cell receptor beta chains from one sample in a study of blood T cell repertoires in COVID-19. Generated by immunoSEQ multiplex PCR, the TCRdb table keeps only in-frame clones and is missing some. The sample has a few hundred thousand clones; around 90% are singletons. Sequenced input: PBMCs or T cells enriched from blood (not recorded which). The receptors derive from a woman aged 25 to 39 who had recovered from COVID-19. Each CDR3 is given with its conserved first and last residue. D genes are given only for firm matches. Only some rows state a clone size, as once, few, many or a class for expanded clones.

D,size,V,J,CDR3,DNA
TRBD1,-,TRBV25-1,TRBJ1-1,CATFPGGSLLF,TGTGCCACCTTCCCAGGGGGCTCGCTCCTTTTT
-,-,TRBV4-1,TRBJ1-6,CASSMVRGNSPLHF,TGCGCCAGCAGTATGGTCAGGGGTAATTCACCCCTCCACTTT
-,-,TRBV11-3,TRBJ2-1,CASSFYGDYEQFF,TGTGCCAGCAGCTTCTACGGGGATTATGAGCAGTTCTTC
TRBD1,-,TRBV27,TRBJ1-2,CAAKRQGPYGYTF,TGTGCCGCTAAACGACAGGGACCCTATGGCTACACCTTC
TRBD2,-,TRBV5-4,TRBJ2-1,CASSSIDGLAGVDEQFF,TGTGCCAGCAGCAGCATAGATGGACTAGCGGGAGTCGATGAGCAGTTCTTC
-,few,TRBV30,TRBJ1-2,CAWDRMGYGYTF,TGTGCCTGGGACAGGATGGGCTATGGCTACACCTTC
-,-,TRBV18,TRBJ1-6,CASSPPRDIYNSPLHF,TGTGCCAGCTCACCACCCCGGGACATATATAATTCACCCCTCCACTTT
-,-,TRBV15,TRBJ1-1,CATSRDLGGASTEAFF,TGTGCCACCAGCAGAGATTTGGGGGGAGCGAGCACTGAAGCTTTCTTT
-,-,TRBV2,TRBJ2-7,CASSELQGTTYEQYF,TGTGCCAGCAGTGAACTCCAGGGGACTACCTACGAGCAGTACTTC
-,once,TRBV4-1,TRBJ1-3,CASSQFPQSHFSGNTIYF,TGCGCCAGCAGTCAATTCCCCCAAAGCCACTTCTCTGGAAACACCATATATTTT
-,-,TRBV10-3,TRBJ2-4,CAISEVKLGGSKNIQYF,TGTGCCATCAGTGAGGTGAAGTTGGGGGGTTCCAAAAACATTCAGTACTTC
TRBD1,once,TRBV9,TRBJ2-2,CASGPETGTTLGELFF,TGTGCCAGCGGGCCCGAGACAGGGACAACCCTCGGGGAGCTGTTTTTT
TRBD2,-,TRBV20-1,TRBJ2-3,CSASTSAYTDTQYF,TGCAGTGCTAGTACTAGCGCTTACACAGATACGCAGTATTTT
-,-,TRBV27,TRBJ2-7,CASSMAGPTSYEQYF,TGTGCCAGTTCGATGGCGGGCCCTACCTCCTACGAGCAGTACTTC
-,-,TRBV2,TRBJ1-2,CASTPPDAENYGYTF,TGTGCCAGCACCCCGCCCGACGCGGAAAACTATGGCTACACCTTC
TRBD1,-,TRBV4-1,TRBJ1-2,CASSQEQGVGYGYTF,TGCGCCAGCAGCCAAGAGCAGGGGGTTGGCTATGGCTACACCTTC
-,-,TRBV28,TRBJ1-3,CASNGKYGGNAGGNTIYF,TGTGCCAGCAACGGGAAGTACGGGGGGAACGCTGGTGGAAACACCATATATTTT
-,-,TRBV21-1,TRBJ2-1,CASMTGESYNEQFF,TGTGCCAGCATGACAGGGGAGTCCTACAATGAGCAGTTCTTC
-,-,TRBV18,TRBJ2-1,CASSPSAGYEQFF,TGTGCCAGCTCACCAAGTGCAGGGTATGAGCAGTTCTTC
TRBD1,-,TRBV30,TRBJ1-6,CAWSPRDRDSPLHF,TGTGCCTGGAGTCCCCGGGACAGGGATTCACCCCTCCACTTT
-,once,TRBV11-1,TRBJ2-1,CASSHIYNEQFF,TGTGCCAGCAGCCACATATACAATGAGCAGTTCTTC
TRBD1,-,TRBV27,TRBJ2-7,CASSSRQGTSYEQYF,TGTGCCAGCAGCTCAAGACAGGGGACCTCCTACGAGCAGTACTTC
-,-,TRBV6-2/TRBV6-3,TRBJ1-5,CASSYSGREDQPQHF,TGTGCCAGCAGTTACTCGGGCAGGGAGGATCAGCCCCAGCATTTT
-,-,TRBV3-1/TRBV3-2,TRBJ2-1,CASSNQGPYNEQFF,TGTGCCAGCTCTAACCAGGGGCCTTACAATGAGCAGTTCTTC
TRBD2,-,TRBV27,TRBJ2-7,CASSLSGLAGVGPYEQYF,TGTGCCAGCAGTTTATCTGGGCTAGCGGGAGTTGGGCCCTACGAGCAGTACTTC
TRBD1,-,TRBV28,TRBJ2-2,CASSYPGTGGFRNTGELFF,TGTGCCAGCAGTTATCCCGGGACAGGGGGATTTAGGAACACCGGGGAGCTGTTTTTT
-,-,TRBV4-1,TRBJ2-1,CASSQGAAAGNEQFF,TGCGCCAGCAGCCAAGGAGCGGCGGCGGGGAATGAGCAGTTCTTC
-,-,TRBV24-1,TRBJ1-2,CATSDSGSAYGYTF,TGTGCCACCAGTGATTCAGGGTCAGCTTATGGCTACACCTTC
-,-,TRBV28,TRBJ1-4,CASSPSSGMEKLFF,TGTGCCAGCAGCCCAAGTTCGGGAATGGAAAAACTGTTTTTT